This T cell receptor (beta chain) comes out of a study of blood T cells in healthy people across ages. Regarding the study as a whole: The recorded TCR beta diversity per million T cells decreased in a roughly linear manner with age.

Primers used in a second PCR of about 7 to 12 cycles were a sample-barcoded 5' primer and a J-beta primer mix. MiXCR, run by TCRdb on the 5' RACE reads, gives a single entry per CDR3 protein. The table lists more than 500,000 distinct CDR3 sequences, approximately 26% of them singletons, with approximately 3.5% in the top ten. This CDR3 region has 15 residues. V trimming: 2 bases; J trimming: 7 bases; junction bases outside the gene matches: 6. From germline, CDR1 is MDHEN and CDR2 SYDVKM. In its sample, this clonotype was seen many times. Its cognate antigen is unknown. These data also formed part of another study, on T cells of mothers and their children. That study adds: The overlap seen between related mothers and children slightly exceeded that of unrelated pairs, though not significantly.

This chain uses TRBV28 with TRBJ2-1, with 9 bases aligning to TRBD2. The clonotype comes from a boy between 2 and 10 years old in good health. Sequences were obtained from blood. The CDR3 DNA reads TGTGCCAGCAGTTTAGCGGGAGGGCCGAATAATGAGCAGTTCTTC. Residues: CASSLAGGPNNEQFF.